Each of the 30 T cell receptor beta chains below was sequenced from the same sample in a study of human T cells and chemical hapten exposure. A single record per CDR3 protein comes from TCRdb applying MiXCR to the RACE reads. This table has more than 250,000 distinct CDR3 sequences, 7.5% to 10% appearing once. Time point: pre-sensitization, week 0. This sample's treatment: therapeutic diphenylcyclopropenone sensitization with weekly scalp DPC. Sequencing was performed on whole blood, taken in connection with sensitization to the hapten diphenylcyclopropenone (DPC). The receptors derive from a woman in her 40s with alopecia areata. Some clones in this sample may be carry-over from other donors' samples.

In its sample, this clonotype was seen a few times. The genes are TRBV6-5 and TRBJ1-1; no clear D. CDR1 is MNHEY and CDR2 is SVGAGI in the germline V gene. Trimming removed 0 bases at V and 5 bases at J, with 16 bases between. This CDR3 has 16 amino acids. As DNA, the CDR3 is TGTGCCAGCAGTTACTCCGATTACGGACCTCGGACTGAAGCTTTCTTT. As protein: CASSYSDYGPRTEAFF.

There are a few counts of this clonotype. The chain links TRBV7-6 to TRBJ2-7; TRBD1 matches 9 bases. The CDR3 has 16 amino acids. V gave up 5 bases and J gave up 0 bases; unmatched junction bases: 8. Germline V CDR1 and CDR2: SGHVS, FNYEAQ. CDR3 in amino acids: CASSRTGGWSSYEQYF. DNA of the CDR3: TGTGCCAGCAGCCGAACAGGGGGCTGGTCCTCCTACGAGCAGTACTTC.

The V and J genes are TRBV7-2 and TRBJ1-2; D perhaps matches TRBD1 (5 bases). Trimming removed 5 bases at V and 2 bases at J, with 12 bases between. The CDR3 has 14 amino acids. Per germline, CDR1 SGHTA and CDR2 FQGNSA. This CDR3 is CASSRDSTNYGYTF. The CDR3 bases are TGTGCCAGCAGCCGCGACAGTACAAACTATGGCTACACCTTC.

In its sample, this clonotype was seen a few times. The CDR3 coding sequence is TGCGCCAGCAGCCAGTACTTATACAATGAGCAGTTCTTC. Protein sequence: CASSQYLYNEQFF. The rearrangement joins TRBV4-1 to TRBJ2-1; D unresolved. The CDR3 spans 13 residues. Trimming took 3 bases from V and 4 from J, leaving 7 bases between them. Germline-derived CDR1 and CDR2 are MGHRA and YSYEKL.

The CDR3 region is CASSYAIAGGDTQYF. The CDR3 DNA follows: TGTGCCAGCAGCTATGCCATAGCGGGAGGCGATACGCAGTATTTT. The chain carries TRBV7-2 and TRBJ2-3; TRBD2 aligns across 10 bases. Germline V gives CDR1 SGHTA, CDR2 FQGNSA. The CDR3 length is 15 residues. Germline trimming cut 4 bases from V and 6 bases from J; bases unmatched to any gene: 7.

There are a few counts of this clonotype. The chain joins TRBV11-2 to TRBJ2-1, with 7 bases that match TRBD1. Germline V CDR1 and CDR2: SGHAT, FQNNGV. The CDR3 length is 15 residues. J was trimmed by 3 bases and V by 5 bases; bases with no gene match: 7. The CDR3 nucleotides read TGTGCCAGCAGCCAGGGACAGTCAGACTACAATGAGCAGTTCTTC. Its translation is CASSQGQSDYNEQFF.

At least ten counts were recorded for this clonotype. The gene calls are TRBV28 and TRBJ2-7; 10 nucleotides match TRBD1. The V gene end was trimmed by 6 bases and the J gene end by 1 base; junction bases not matched to a gene: 6. Per the germline V gene, CDR1 is MDHEN and CDR2 is SYDVKM. The CDR3 is 15 residues long. The CDR3 here is CASSPTGGLSYEQYF. The DNA for the CDR3 is TGTGCCAGCAGCCCGACAGGGGGCCTGTCCTACGAGCAGTACTTC.

This chain joins TRBV7-2 and TRBJ2-3, with 9 bases that match TRBD2. This CDR3 is built from 18 residues. The V segment lost 1 base and the J segment 0 bases; nucleotides outside the gene matches: 8. Germline V gives CDR1 SGHTA, CDR2 FQGNSA. The CDR3 protein is CASSLEPRAGGSTDTQYF. The CDR3 bases are TGTGCCAGCAGCTTAGAGCCCCGAGCGGGGGGAAGCACAGATACGCAGTATTTT.

The gene calls are TRBV9 and TRBJ1-3; 9 bases fit TRBD1. This CDR3 comprises 15 residues. Germline V CDR1 and CDR2: SGDLS, YYNGEE. Trimming at V came to 3 bases and at J to 1 base, leaving 2 bases not matched to a gene. CDR3 coding DNA: TGTGCCAGCAGCGCGGGACAGGGATCTGGAAACACCATATATTTT. Translated, it gives CASSAGQGSGNTIYF. Drawing the rest from reference TRBV9 and TRBJ1-3, the complete variable domain is DSGVTQTPKHLITATGQRVTLRCSPRSGDLSVYWYQQSLDQGLQFLIQYYNGEERAKGNILERFSAQQFPDLHSELNLSSLELGDSALYFCASSAGQGSGNTIYFGEGSWLTVV.

The chain links TRBV6-5 to TRBJ2-7; 9 positions agree with TRBD1. The CDR3 loop spans 15 amino acids. Germline lookup yields CDR1 MNHEY and CDR2 SVGAGI. Trimming cost V 2 bases and J 2 bases; bases outside gene matches: 4. The CDR3 loop is CASSYVQGATYEQYF. DNA for the CDR3: TGTGCCAGCAGTTACGTACAGGGGGCTACCTACGAGCAGTACTTC.

The genes are TRBV6-2 or TRBV6-3 and TRBJ2-7; TRBD2 matches 8 bases. V lost 7 bases, J lost 9 bases, and 11 bases stayed unmatched. Per the germline V gene, CDR1 is MNHEY and CDR2 is SVGEGT. This CDR3 contains 13 residues. DNA of the CDR3: TGTGCCAGCACCGACGTCGGACTAGCAACGCAGTACTTC. Protein product: CASTDVGLATQYF.

For this clonotype: This may come from a read error, since a much larger clone is one base off. The gene calls are TRBV7-9 and TRBJ1-5; D remains unclear. The length of the CDR3 is 12 residues. The germline gives CDR1 SEHNR, CDR2 FQNEAQ (reference sequence). Trimming cost V 0 bases and J 6 bases, with 3 bases left between them. CDR3 sequence reads: CASSLAGQPQHF. The DNA of the CDR3 is TGTGCCAGCAGCTTAGCGGGTCAGCCCCAGCATTTT.

This clonotype came up a few times. The CDR3 reads CAISEPQSQGADTEAFF. CDR3 nucleotide sequence: TGTGCCATCAGTGAGCCCCAGAGCCAGGGGGCCGACACTGAAGCTTTCTTT. The chain carries TRBV10-3 and TRBJ1-1, with 8 bases matching TRBD1. With 2 bases clipped from V and 3 bases from J, the junction kept 11 bases outside the gene matches. The CDR3 sequence is 17 residues long. CDR1 ENHRY and CDR2 SYGVKD come from the germline V gene.

V gene TRBV6-2 or TRBV6-3 combines with J gene TRBJ2-3, with D perhaps matching TRBD2 (5 bases). CDR1 is MNHEY, CDR2 SVGEGT, per germline. The CDR3 is 13 residues long. V shed 4 bases and J shed 4 bases, with 9 bases lying between them. The CDR3 spells CASSSEEADTQYF. Here the CDR3 DNA reads TGTGCCAGCAGTTCCGAGGAGGCAGATACGCAGTATTTT.

V and J are TRBV6-5 and TRBJ1-6, with D possibly TRBD1 on 5 matching bases. CDR1 MNHEY and CDR2 SVGAGI come from the germline V gene. CDR3 length equals 15 residues. V was trimmed by 5 bases and J by 3 bases, leaving 11 bases between them. The CDR3 DNA reads TGTGCCAGCAGTCTGGGACCGCGCTATAATTCACCCCTCCACTTT. Its translation is CASSLGPRYNSPLHF.

The chain recombines TRBV4-3 with TRBJ2-7, with 9 nucleotides matching TRBD1. Germline values: CDR1 LGHNA, CDR2 YSLEER. The V and J ends lost 0 bases and 2 bases, in that order; junction bases with no gene match: 5. The CDR3 runs to 16 residues. This CDR3 is CASSQEVDRGAYEQYF. The DNA for the CDR3 is TGCGCCAGCAGCCAAGAGGTAGACAGGGGGGCCTACGAGCAGTACTTC.

This rearrangement joins TRBV7-9 to TRBJ1-1; possible D gene TRBD1, 6 bases. CDR3 size: 15 residues. Trimming removed 1 base at V and 3 bases at J, with 12 bases between. The germline CDR1 and CDR2 sequences are SEHNR and FQNEAQ (reference sequence). CDR3 DNA: TGTGCCAGCAGCTTAGTCGGGGGCGGGCACACTGAAGCTTTCTTT. Its translation: CASSLVGGGHTEAFF.

This clonotype was detected a few times. The J gene is TRBJ2-1, the V gene TRBV4-1, with TRBD2 matching 10 bases. Germline CDR1 and CDR2: MGHRA and YSYEKL. This CDR3 comprises 18 residues. V lost 0 bases, J lost 5 bases, and 10 bases stayed unmatched. CDR3 nucleotide sequence: TGCGCCAGCAGCCAAGACCGGGGACTAGCGACACACAACAATGAGCAGTTCTTC. Translation: CASSQDRGLATHNNEQFF.

This clonotype was seen ten or more times. The chain links TRBV27 to TRBJ2-4; either TRBD1 or TRBD2 may fit D (5 bases each). The V and J ends lost 6 bases and 0 bases respectively, with 15 bases between them. CDR1 and CDR2 (germline): MNHEY, SMNVEV (reference sequence). This CDR3 region has 16 residues. CDR3 in amino acids: CASSRGPGLAKNIQYF. The CDR3 DNA reads as TGTGCCAGCAGCCGGGGACCCGGACTAGCCAAAAACATTCAGTACTTC.

This CDR3 reads CAISESSITYEQYF. CDR3 DNA: TGTGCCATCAGTGAGTCCTCCATTACCTACGAGCAGTACTTC. The chain joins TRBV10-3 to TRBJ2-7; D is uncertain. CDR1 ENHRY and CDR2 SYGVKD come from the germline V gene. The germline V and J ends were trimmed by 0 bases and 2 bases, with 8 bases remaining between them. The CDR3 has 14 residues.

The sample holds a few counts of this clonotype. V gene TRBV7-2 combines with J gene TRBJ2-3; unclear D gene. Germline values: CDR1 SGHTA, CDR2 FQGNSA. CDR3 length: 12 residues. The V end was cut by 2 bases, the J end by 7 bases, with 7 bases between. CDR3 nucleotide sequence: TGTGCCAGCAGCTTACCCAGAAATACGCAGTATTTT. It specifies CASSLPRNTQYF.

The V and J genes are TRBV6-2 or TRBV6-3 and TRBJ2-7, with TRBD1 identical over 9 bases. The CDR3 is 14 amino acids. V lost 8 bases, J lost 1 base, and 6 bases stayed unmatched. Germline V CDR1 and CDR2: MNHEY, SVGEGT. In DNA form, the CDR3 reads TGTGCCAGCCGACGGACAGGGGTGTCCTACGAGCAGTACTTC. Translated, it gives CASRRTGVSYEQYF.

As concerns this clonotype: A read error is possible here, since a much larger clone lies one base away. Here the CDR3 omits its conserved ending phenylalanine or tryptophan, so a read error is the likely source. This chain joins TRBV6-2 or TRBV6-3 and TRBJ2-7, with 7 bases that match TRBD1. The CDR3 sequence is 14 residues long. Looked up from germline, CDR1 is MNHEY and CDR2 is SVGEGT. Trimming removed 8 bases from V and 1 base from J; junction bases left unmatched: 8. The CDR3 sequence is CASVGQVPSYEQYL. The CDR3 coding sequence is TGTGCCAGCGTAGGACAGGTCCCTTCCTACGAGCAGTACCTC.

The sample holds many counts of this clonotype. The V and J genes are TRBV9 and TRBJ2-1, with 8 nucleotides matching TRBD2. Germline CDR1 and CDR2: SGDLS and YYNGEE. The CDR3 runs to 15 residues. J gave up 7 bases and V 0 bases, and 6 bases lay outside the gene matches. CDR3 amino acids: CASSVAGGPRNEQFF. The CDR3 DNA follows: TGTGCCAGCAGCGTAGCGGGAGGGCCAAGGAATGAGCAGTTCTTC.

There are a few counts of this clonotype. This chain links TRBV20-1 with TRBJ2-1; 9 bases align to TRBD1. The length of the CDR3 is 15 residues. Germline CDR1 is DFQATT and CDR2 is SNEGSKA (reference sequence). The V gene end was trimmed by 5 bases and the J gene end by 2 bases; junction bases not matched to a gene: 7. The CDR3 region has the DNA TGCAGTGCTCTCTATGGACAGGGGACCTACAATGAGCAGTTCTTC. It is translated as CSALYGQGTYNEQFF.

This clonotype was observed a few times. The rearrangement links TRBV3-1 to TRBJ2-7, with TRBD1 as a possible D gene (5 bases). Germline V gene sequence: CDR1 LGHDT, CDR2 YNNKEL (reference sequence). V was clipped by 0 bases and J by 2 bases, with 14 bases between them. This CDR3 is 16 amino acids long. The CDR3 sequence is CASSQEGQGRPYEQYF. The CDR3 coding sequence is TGTGCCAGCAGCCAAGAAGGGCAGGGCCGTCCCTACGAGCAGTACTTC.

The table lists this clonotype with many counts. V gene TRBV5-6 combines with J gene TRBJ2-3; the D gene is possibly TRBD1 (7 bases). V shed 4 bases and J shed 1 base, with 16 bases lying between them. Germline V lookup: CDR1 SGHDT, CDR2 YYEEEE. This CDR3 is built from 16 residues. CDR3 sequence: CASSPYRGGGTDTQYF. Here the CDR3 DNA reads TGTGCCAGCAGCCCCTACAGGGGCGGGGGCACAGATACGCAGTATTTT. The full variable domain, in which reference TRBV5-6 and TRBJ2-3 provide the parts outside the CDR3, is DAGVTQSPTHLIKTRGQQVTLRCSPKSGHDTVSWYQQALGQGPQFIFQYYEEEERQRGNFPDRFSGHQFPNYSSELNVNALLLGDSALYLCASSPYRGGGTDTQYFGPGTRLTVL.

Turning to this clonotype: The CDR3 does not end in the conserved phenylalanine or tryptophan, so this is likely a read error. The chain couples TRBV2 to TRBJ2-7; 11 positions match TRBD2. The junction had 0 bases not matched to a gene; V was cut back by 2 bases and J by 3 bases. CDR1 SNHLY and CDR2 FYNNEI come from the germline V gene. This CDR3 region has 14 residues. CDR3 nucleotide sequence: TGTGCCAGCAGTGAAACTAGCGGGGGCTACGAGCAGTACTCC. Amino acids: CASSETSGGYEQYS.

In its sample, this clonotype was seen a few times. The chain links TRBV7-2 to TRBJ1-5; tentative D call: TRBD1 (6 bases). The CDR3 loop spans 15 amino acids. CDR1 and CDR2 from the germline V gene are SGHTA and FQGNSA. Trimming shortened V by 7 bases and J by 2 bases, and 15 bases separated the two germline ends. The chain's CDR3 is CASTETGSGNQPQHF. CDR3 sequence (DNA): TGTGCCAGCACCGAAACAGGGAGCGGCAATCAGCCCCAGCATTTT.

Ten or more counts support this clonotype. The chain carries TRBV29-1 and TRBJ1-2; the match to TRBD1 covers 7 bases. With V trimmed by 3 bases and J by 2 bases, 12 bases remained unmatched. The CDR3 length is 16 residues. Germline-derived CDR1 and CDR2 are SQVTM and ANQGSEA. Here the CDR3 reads CSVDGLRGRGNYGYTF. DNA for the CDR3: TGCAGCGTTGATGGGCTCCGGGGCAGGGGGAACTATGGCTACACCTTC.